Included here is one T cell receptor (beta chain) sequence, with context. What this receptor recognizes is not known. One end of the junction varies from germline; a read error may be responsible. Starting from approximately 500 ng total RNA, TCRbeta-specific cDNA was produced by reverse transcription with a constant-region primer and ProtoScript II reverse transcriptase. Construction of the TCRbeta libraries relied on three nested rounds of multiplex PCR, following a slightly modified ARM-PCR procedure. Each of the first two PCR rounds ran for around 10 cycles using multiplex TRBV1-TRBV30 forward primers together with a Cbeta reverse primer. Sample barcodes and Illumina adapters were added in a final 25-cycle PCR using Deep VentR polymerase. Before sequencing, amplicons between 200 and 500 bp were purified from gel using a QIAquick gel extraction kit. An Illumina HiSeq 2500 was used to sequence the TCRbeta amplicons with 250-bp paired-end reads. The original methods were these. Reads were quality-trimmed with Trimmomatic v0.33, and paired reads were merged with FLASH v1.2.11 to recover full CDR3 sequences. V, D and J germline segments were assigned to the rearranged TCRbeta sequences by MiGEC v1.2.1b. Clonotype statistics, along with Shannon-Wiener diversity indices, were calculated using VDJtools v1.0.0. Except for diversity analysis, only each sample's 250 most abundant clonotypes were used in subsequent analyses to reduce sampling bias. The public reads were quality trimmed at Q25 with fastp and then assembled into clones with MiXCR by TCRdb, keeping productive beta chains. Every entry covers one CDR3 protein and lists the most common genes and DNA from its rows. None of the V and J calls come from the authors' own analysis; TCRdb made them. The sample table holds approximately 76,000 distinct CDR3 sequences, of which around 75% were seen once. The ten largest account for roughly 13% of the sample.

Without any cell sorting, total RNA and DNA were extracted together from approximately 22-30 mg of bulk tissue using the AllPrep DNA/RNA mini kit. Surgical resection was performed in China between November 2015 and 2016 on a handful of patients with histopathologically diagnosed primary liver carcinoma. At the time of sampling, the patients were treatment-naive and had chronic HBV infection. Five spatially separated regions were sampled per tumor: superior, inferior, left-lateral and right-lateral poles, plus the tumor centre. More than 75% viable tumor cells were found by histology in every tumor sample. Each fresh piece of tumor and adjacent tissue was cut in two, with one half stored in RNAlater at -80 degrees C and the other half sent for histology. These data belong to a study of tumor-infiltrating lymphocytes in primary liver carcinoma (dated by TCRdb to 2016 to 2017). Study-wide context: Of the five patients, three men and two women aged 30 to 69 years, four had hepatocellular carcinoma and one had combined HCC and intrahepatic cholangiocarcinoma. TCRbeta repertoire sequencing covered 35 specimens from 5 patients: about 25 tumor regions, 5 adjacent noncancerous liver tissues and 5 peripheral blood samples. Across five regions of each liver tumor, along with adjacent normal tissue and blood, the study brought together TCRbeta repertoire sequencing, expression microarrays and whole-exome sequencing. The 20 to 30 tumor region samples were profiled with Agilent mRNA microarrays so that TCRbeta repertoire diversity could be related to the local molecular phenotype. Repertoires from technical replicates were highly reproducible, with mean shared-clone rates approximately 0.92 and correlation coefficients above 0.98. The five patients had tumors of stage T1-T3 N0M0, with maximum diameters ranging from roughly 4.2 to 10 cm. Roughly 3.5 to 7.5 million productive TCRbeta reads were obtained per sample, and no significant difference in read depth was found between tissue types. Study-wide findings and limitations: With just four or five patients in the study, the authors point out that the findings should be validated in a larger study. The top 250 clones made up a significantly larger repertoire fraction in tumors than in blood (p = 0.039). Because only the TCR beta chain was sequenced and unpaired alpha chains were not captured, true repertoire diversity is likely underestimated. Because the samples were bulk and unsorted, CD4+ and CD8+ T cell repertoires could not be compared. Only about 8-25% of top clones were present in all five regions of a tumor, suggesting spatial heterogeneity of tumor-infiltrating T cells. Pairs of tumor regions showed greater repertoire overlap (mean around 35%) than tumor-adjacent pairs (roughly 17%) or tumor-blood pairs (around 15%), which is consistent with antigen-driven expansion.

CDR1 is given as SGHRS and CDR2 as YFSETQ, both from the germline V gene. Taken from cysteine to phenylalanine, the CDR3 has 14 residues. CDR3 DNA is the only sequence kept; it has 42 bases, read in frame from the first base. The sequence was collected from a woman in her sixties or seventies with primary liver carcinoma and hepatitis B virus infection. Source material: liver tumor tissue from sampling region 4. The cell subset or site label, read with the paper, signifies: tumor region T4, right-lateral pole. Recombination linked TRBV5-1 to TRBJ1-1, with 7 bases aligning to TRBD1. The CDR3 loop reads CTRSLGQTNTEAFF. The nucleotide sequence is TGCACCAGAAGCTTGGGACAGACGAACACTGAAGCTTTCTTT.